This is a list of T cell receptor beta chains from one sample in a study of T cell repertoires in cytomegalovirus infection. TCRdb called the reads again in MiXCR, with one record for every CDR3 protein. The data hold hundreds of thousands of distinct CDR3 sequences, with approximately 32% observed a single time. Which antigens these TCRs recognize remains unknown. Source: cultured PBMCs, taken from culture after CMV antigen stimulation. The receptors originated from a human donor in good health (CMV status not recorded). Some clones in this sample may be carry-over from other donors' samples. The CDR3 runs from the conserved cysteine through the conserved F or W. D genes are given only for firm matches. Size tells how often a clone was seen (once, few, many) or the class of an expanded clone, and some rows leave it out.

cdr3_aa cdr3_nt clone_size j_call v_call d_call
CASSPYSGTVSSGANVLTF TGTGCCAGCAGCCCCTACTCCGGGACGGTGAGCTCTGGGGCCAACGTCCTGACTTTC few TRBJ2-6 TRBV7-9 .
CASSYLGPLGGYEQYF TGTGCCAGCAGTTACTTGGGGCCCTTGGGAGGGTACGAGCAGTACTTC . TRBJ2-7 TRBV6-6 TRBD2
CASSLLTGGIKNIQYF TGTGCCAGCAGCTTGTTGACAGGGGGCATCAAAAACATTCAGTACTTC . TRBJ2-4 TRBV11-2 TRBD1
CASSPSGTYNEQFF TGCGCCAGCAGTCCTAGCGGGACCTACAATGAGCAGTTCTTC many TRBJ2-1 TRBV10-2 TRBD2
CASTSQGATNEKLFF TGTGCCAGCACCTCACAGGGTGCAACTAATGAAAAACTGTTTTTT . TRBJ1-4 TRBV28 .
CASSQRAGRNQETQYF TGTGCCAGCAGTCAACGAGCCGGGCGAAACCAAGAGACCCAGTACTTC many TRBJ2-5 TRBV7-9 .
CASSPDRVGGYTF TGTGCCAGCAGCCCGGACAGGGTGGGCGGCTACACCTTC many TRBJ1-2 TRBV7-2 TRBD1
CASRGRAANTEAFF TGTGCCAGTAGGGGCAGGGCGGCGAACACTGAAGCTTTCTTT . TRBJ1-1 TRBV19 .
CSVEDTPAPMNTEAFF TGCAGCGTTGAAGATACGCCGGCCCCAATGAACACTGAAGCTTTCTTT . TRBJ1-1 TRBV29-1 .
CASSLVVGNTEAFF TGTGCCAGCAGCTTAGTGGTCGGGAACACTGAAGCTTTCTTT many TRBJ1-1 TRBV7-2 .
CASTGQTFFMNTEAFF TGTGCCAGCACGGGACAGACCTTTTTCATGAACACTGAAGCTTTCTTT many TRBJ1-1 TRBV11-2 TRBD1
CASSSTPTDTQYF TGTGCCAGCAGTTCCACTCCTACAGATACGCAGTATTTT many TRBJ2-3 TRBV7-3 .
CASSIYNSNYGYTF TGTGCCAGTAGTATTTATAACAGTAACTATGGCTACACCTTC . TRBJ1-2 TRBV19 .